Shown below are 2 T cell receptor beta chains from a single sample sequenced in a study of T cells after posttransplantation cyclophosphamide. Cells defined as naive were viable CD3+CD4+ or CD3+CD8+ and CCR7+CD45RA+CD45RO-CD95-CD27+CD28+. Produced via immunoSEQ multiplex PCR; TCRdb's table is partial and in-frame only. This sample has approximately 17,000 clones, with around 95% found just once. What was sequenced was naive CD4+ T cells sorted from blood. The receptors shown here come from a woman aged 50 to 60 in good health and a related stem cell transplant donor.

This clone has just one count. V is TRBV6-4 and J is TRBJ1-1; perhaps TRBD1 as D (5 bases). This CDR3 is 14 amino acids long. From germline, CDR1 is MRHNA and CDR2 SNTAGT. The germline V and J ends were trimmed by 7 bases and 4 bases, with 16 bases remaining between them. CDR3: CASTPGGVGTEAFF. In nucleotides, the CDR3 is TGTGCCAGCACCCCTGGGGGGGTGGGCACTGAAGCTTTCTTT.

The chain uses TRBV5-6 and TRBJ2-3; a weak D match, TRBD2 (5 bases). V was pared by 7 bases and J by 1 base, with 16 bases between. This CDR3 has 15 residues. Germline CDR1 is SGHDT and CDR2 is YYEEEE. In nucleotides, the CDR3 is TGTGCCAGCGGAGGTTTGAGGGTCGGCACAGATACGCAGTATTTT. This codes for CASGGLRVGTDTQYF.